This T cell receptor (beta chain) originates from a study of CD8 T cells in ankylosing spondylitis. CDR1 MNHEY and CDR2 SVGAGI come from the germline V gene. V was clipped by 3 bases and J by 2 bases; unmatched bases: 5. The CDR3 runs to 15 residues. TCRdb re-called the 5' RACE reads with MiXCR, one entry per CDR3 protein. The sample carries hundreds of thousands of distinct CDR3 sequences, approximately 22% recorded once. This clonotype occurred a few times. This chain connects TRBV6-5 to TRBJ2-7; 9 bases agree with TRBD2. The sequenced sample was blood, either unsorted or a sorted T cell fraction (not recorded which). This TCR was sampled from a male donor with ankylosing spondylitis or in good health (not recorded which). This CDR3 is CASSYALAGTYEQYF. CDR3 bases: TGTGCCAGCAGTTATGCCCTAGCGGGGACCTACGAGCAGTACTTC.